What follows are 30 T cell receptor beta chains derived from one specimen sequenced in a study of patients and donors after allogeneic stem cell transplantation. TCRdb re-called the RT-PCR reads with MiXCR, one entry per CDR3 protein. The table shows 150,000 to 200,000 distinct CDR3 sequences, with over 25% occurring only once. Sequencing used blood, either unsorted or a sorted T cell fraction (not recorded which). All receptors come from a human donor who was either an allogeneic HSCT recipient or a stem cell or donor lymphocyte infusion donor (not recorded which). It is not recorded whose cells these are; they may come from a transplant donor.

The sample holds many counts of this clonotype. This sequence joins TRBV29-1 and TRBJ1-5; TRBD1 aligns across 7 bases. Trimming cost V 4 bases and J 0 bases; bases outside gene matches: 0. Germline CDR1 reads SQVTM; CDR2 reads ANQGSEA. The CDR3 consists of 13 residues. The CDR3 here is CSVGDSSNQPQHF. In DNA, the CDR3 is TGCAGCGTTGGGGACAGTAGCAATCAGCCCCAGCATTTT.

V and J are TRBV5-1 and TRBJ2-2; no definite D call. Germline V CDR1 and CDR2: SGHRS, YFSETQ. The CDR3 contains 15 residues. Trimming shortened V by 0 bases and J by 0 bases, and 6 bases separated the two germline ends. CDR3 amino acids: CASSLARPNTGELFF. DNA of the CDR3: TGCGCCAGCAGCTTGGCTAGGCCGAACACCGGGGAGCTGTTTTTT.

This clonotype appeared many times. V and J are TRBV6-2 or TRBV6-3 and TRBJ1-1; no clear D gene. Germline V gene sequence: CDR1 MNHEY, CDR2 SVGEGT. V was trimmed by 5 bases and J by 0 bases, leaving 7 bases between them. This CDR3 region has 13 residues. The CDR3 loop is CASSLSVNTEAFF. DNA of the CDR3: TGTGCCAGCAGTCTCTCGGTGAACACTGAAGCTTTCTTT.

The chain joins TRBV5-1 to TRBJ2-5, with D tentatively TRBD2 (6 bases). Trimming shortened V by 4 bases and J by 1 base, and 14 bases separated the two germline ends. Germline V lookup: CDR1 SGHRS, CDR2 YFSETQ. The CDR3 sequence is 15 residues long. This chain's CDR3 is CASSPRRLGQETQYF. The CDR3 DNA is TGCGCCAGCAGCCCGAGGCGACTAGGCCAAGAGACCCAGTACTTC.

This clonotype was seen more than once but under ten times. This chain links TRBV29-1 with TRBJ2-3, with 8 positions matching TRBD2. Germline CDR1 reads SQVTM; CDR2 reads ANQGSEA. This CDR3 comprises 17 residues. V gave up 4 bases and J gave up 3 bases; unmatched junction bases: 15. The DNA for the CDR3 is TGCAGCGTTGGCCCTGTCCCGGGACTAGGACCTACAGATACGCAGTATTTT. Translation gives CSVGPVPGLGPTDTQYF.

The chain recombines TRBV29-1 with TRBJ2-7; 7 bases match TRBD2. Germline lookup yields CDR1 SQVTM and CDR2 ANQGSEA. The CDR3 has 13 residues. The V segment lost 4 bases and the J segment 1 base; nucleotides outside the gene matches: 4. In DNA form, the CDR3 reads TGCAGCGTTGGATCGGGAGGATCCTACGAGCAGTACTTC. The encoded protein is CSVGSGGSYEQYF.

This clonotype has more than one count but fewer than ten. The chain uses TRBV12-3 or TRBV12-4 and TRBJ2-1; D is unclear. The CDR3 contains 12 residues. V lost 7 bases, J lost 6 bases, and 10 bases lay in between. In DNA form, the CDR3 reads TGTGCCAGCACTGAGACTCCCAATGAGCAGTTCTTC. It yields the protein CASTETPNEQFF.

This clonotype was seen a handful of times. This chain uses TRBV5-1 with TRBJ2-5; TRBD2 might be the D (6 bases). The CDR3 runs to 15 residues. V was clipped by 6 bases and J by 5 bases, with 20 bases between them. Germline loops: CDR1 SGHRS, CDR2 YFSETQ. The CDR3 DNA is TGCGCCAGCACCCACGACGGGGACTTCGTGGAGACCCAGTACTTC. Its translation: CASTHDGDFVETQYF.

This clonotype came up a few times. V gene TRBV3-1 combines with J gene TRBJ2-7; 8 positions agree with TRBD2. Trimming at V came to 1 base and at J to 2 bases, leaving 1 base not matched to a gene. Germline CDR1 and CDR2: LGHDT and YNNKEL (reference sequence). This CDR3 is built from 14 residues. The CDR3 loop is CASSQVLAAYEQYF. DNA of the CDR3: TGTGCCAGCAGCCAAGTACTAGCGGCCTACGAGCAGTACTTC.

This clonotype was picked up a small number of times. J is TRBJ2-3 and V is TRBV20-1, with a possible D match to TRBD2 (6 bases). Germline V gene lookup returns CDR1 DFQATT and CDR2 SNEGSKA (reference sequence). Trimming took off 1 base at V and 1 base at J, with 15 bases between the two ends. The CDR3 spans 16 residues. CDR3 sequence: CSARAGALAGTDTQYF. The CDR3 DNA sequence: TGCAGTGCTAGAGCCGGGGCACTAGCTGGCACAGATACGCAGTATTTT.

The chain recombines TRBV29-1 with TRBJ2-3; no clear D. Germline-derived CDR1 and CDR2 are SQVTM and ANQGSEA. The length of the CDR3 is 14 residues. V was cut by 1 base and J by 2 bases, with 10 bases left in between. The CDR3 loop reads CSVEGPGDTDTQYF. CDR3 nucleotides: TGCAGCGTTGAAGGTCCTGGGGACACAGATACGCAGTATTTT.

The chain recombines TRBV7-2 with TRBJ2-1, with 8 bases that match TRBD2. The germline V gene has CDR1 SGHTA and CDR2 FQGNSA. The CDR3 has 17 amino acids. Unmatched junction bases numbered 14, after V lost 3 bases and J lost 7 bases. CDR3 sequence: CASSFLRGWSGSNEQFF. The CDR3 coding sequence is TGTGCCAGCAGCTTTCTTAGAGGTTGGAGCGGGAGTAATGAGCAGTTCTTC.

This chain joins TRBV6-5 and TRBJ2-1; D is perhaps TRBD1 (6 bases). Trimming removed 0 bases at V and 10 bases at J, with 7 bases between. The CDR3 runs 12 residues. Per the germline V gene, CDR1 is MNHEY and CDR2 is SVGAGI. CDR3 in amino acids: CASSYSQGEQFF. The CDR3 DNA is TGTGCCAGCAGTTACTCCCAGGGGGAGCAGTTCTTC.

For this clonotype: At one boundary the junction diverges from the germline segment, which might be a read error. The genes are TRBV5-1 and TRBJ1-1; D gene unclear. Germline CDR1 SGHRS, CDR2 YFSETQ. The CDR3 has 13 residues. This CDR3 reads CASSLGTNPEAFF. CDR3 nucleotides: TGCGCCAGCAGCTTGGGGACGAACCCTGAAGCTTTCTTT. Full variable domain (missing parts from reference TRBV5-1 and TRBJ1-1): KAGVTQTPRYLIKTRGQQVTLSCSPISGHRSVSWYQQTPGQGLQFLFEYFSETQRNKGNFPGRFSGRQFSNSRSEMNVSTLELGDSALYLCASSLGTNPEAFFGQGTRLTVV.

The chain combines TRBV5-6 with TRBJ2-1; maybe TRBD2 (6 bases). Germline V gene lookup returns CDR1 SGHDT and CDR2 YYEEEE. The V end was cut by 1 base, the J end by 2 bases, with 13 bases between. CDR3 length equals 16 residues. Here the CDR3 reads CASSLNGRGAYNEQFF. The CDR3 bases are TGTGCCAGCAGCTTGAACGGGAGAGGCGCCTACAATGAGCAGTTCTTC.

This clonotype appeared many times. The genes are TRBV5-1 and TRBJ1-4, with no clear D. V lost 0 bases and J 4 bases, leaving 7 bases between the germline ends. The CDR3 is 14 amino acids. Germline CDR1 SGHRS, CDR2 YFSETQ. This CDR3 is CASSLERVNEKLFF. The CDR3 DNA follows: TGCGCCAGCAGCTTGGAACGGGTTAATGAAAAACTGTTTTTT.

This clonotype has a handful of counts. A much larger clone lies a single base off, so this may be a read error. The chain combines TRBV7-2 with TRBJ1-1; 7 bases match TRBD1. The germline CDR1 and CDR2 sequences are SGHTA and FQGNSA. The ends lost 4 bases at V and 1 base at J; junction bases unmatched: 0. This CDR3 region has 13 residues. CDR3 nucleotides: TGTGCCAGCAGCTGGACAGGGAACACTGAAGCTTTCTTT. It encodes CASSWTGNTEAFF.

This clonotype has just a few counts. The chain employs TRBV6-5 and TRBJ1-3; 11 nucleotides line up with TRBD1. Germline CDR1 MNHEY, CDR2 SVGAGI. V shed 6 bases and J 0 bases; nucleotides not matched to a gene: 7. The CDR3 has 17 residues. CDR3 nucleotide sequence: TGTGCCAGCAGCGATTGGGACAGGGGGTTCTCTGGAAACACCATATATTTT. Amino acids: CASSDWDRGFSGNTIYF.

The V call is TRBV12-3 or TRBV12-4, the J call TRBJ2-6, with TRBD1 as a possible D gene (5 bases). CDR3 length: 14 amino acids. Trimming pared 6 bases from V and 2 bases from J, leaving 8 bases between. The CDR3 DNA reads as TGTGCCAGCAGGACAGCTCCTGGGGCCAACGTCCTGACTTTC. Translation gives CASRTAPGANVLTF.

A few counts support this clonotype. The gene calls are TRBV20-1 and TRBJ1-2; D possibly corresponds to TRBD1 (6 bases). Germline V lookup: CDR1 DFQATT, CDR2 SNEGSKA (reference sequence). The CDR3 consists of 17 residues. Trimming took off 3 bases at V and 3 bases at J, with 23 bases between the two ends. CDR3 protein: CSASSTGYGSGDYGYTF. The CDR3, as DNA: TGCAGTGCTAGCTCAACAGGGTACGGTAGCGGGGACTATGGCTACACCTTC.

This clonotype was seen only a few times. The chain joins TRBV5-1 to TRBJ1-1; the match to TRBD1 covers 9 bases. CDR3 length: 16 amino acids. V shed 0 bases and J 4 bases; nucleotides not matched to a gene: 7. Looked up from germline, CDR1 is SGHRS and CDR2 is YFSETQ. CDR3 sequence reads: CASSLDLSGQGTEAFF. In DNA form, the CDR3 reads TGCGCCAGCAGCTTGGACCTCTCGGGACAGGGCACTGAAGCTTTCTTT.

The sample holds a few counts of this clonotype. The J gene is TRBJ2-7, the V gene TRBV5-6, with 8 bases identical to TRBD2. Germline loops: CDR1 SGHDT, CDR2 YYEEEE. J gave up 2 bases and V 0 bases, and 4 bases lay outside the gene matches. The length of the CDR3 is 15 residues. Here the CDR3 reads CASSLAGLDPYEQYF. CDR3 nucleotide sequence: TGTGCCAGCAGCTTGGCGGGACTAGATCCCTACGAGCAGTACTTC.

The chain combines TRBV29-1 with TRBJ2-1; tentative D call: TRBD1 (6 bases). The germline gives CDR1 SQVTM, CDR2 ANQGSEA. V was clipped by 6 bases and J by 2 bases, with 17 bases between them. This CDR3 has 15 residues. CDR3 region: CSVYPTGMPYNEQFF. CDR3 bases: TGCAGCGTGTACCCCACAGGGATGCCCTACAATGAGCAGTTCTTC.

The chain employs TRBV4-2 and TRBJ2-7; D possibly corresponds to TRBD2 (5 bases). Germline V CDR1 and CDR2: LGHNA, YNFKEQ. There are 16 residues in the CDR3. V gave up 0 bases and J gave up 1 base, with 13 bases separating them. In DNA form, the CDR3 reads TGTGCCAGCAGCCAAGATTGGGCGGGCCGTTCCTACGAGCAGTACTTC. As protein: CASSQDWAGRSYEQYF.

CDR3 loop: CASSLQVIGAKNIQYF. CDR3 coding DNA: TGTGCCAGCAGCCTACAGGTTATTGGGGCCAAAAACATTCAGTACTTC. The gene calls are TRBV3-1 and TRBJ2-4, with D possibly being TRBD1 (5 bases). Germline assignment: CDR1 LGHDT and CDR2 YNNKEL (reference sequence). This CDR3 is 16 amino acids long. V lost 4 bases and J 1 base, leaving 14 bases between the germline ends.

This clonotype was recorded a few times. The CDR3 is CASSSWTSGTDTQYF. CDR3 nucleotide sequence: TGTGCCAGCAGCTCCTGGACTAGCGGCACAGATACGCAGTATTTT. The V and J genes are TRBV11-2 and TRBJ2-3; the match to TRBD2 covers 9 bases. Germline V lookup: CDR1 SGHAT, CDR2 FQNNGV. The CDR3 is 15 amino acids. V dropped 4 bases and J dropped 1; count of bases not matched to a gene: 3.

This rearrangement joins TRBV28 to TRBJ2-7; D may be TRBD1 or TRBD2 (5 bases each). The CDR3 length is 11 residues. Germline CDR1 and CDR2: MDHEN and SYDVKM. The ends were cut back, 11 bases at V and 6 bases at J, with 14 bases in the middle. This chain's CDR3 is CASHWGTEQYF. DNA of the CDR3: TGTGCCTCCCATTGGGGGACCGAGCAGTACTTC.

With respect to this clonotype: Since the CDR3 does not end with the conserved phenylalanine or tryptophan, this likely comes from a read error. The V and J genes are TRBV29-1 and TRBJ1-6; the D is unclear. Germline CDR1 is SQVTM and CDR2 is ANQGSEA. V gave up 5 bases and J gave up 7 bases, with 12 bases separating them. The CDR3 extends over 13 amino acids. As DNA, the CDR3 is TGCAGCGTTTCGTTGCGAGAGAATTCACCCCTCCACTTA. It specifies CSVSLRENSPLHL.

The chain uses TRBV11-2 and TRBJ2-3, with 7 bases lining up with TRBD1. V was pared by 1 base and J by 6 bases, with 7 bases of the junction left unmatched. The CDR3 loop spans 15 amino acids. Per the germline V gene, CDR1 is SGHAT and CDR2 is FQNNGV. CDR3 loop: CASSLGAGGSDTQYF. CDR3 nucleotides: TGTGCCAGCAGCTTAGGGGCAGGGGGATCCGATACGCAGTATTTT.

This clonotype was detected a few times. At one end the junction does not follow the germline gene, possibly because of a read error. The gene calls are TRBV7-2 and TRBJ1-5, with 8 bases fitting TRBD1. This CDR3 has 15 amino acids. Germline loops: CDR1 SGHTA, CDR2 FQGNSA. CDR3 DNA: TGTGCCAGCAGCCGAACCCCAGGGGGCAACCAGCCCCAGCATTTT. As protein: CASSRTPGGNQPQHF.